Given below is one T cell receptor beta chain in context. With a much larger clone just one base away, this may be a read error. The CDR3 sequence is 14 residues long. Germline V gene sequence: CDR1 MNHNS, CDR2 SASEGT. This sample was included in a study of glioma-infiltrating T cells. Amplification of TCR alpha and beta CDR3 regions from RNA used iRepertoire nested multiplex PCR. TCRdb re-derived calls from the multiplex PCR reads in MiXCR, one entry per CDR3 protein. The table records approximately 140,000 distinct CDR3 sequences, under 30% of them present only once. J is TRBJ1-2 and V is TRBV6-1; D is unclear. The material sequenced was glioma tissue, nonneoplastic brain tissue, or PBMCs (not recorded which). This receptor was obtained from a human donor with low-grade glioma or glioblastoma, undergoing nonglioma brain surgery, or in good health (not recorded which). The CDR3 reads CASSLGLARNGYSF. CDR3 sequence (DNA): TGTGCCAGCAGCCTGGGATTAGCCCGGAATGGCTACAGCTTC.